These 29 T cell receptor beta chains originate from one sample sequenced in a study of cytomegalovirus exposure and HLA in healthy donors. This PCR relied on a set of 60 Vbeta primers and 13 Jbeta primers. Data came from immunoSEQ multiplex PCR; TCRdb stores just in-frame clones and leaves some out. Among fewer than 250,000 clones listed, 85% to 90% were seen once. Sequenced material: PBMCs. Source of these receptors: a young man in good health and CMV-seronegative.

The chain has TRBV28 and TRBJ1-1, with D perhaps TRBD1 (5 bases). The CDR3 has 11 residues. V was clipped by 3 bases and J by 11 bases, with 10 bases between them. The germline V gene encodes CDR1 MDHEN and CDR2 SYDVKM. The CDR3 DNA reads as TGTGCCAGCAGTTTTCCGCGGGGGGCTTTCTTT. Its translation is CASSFPRGAFF.

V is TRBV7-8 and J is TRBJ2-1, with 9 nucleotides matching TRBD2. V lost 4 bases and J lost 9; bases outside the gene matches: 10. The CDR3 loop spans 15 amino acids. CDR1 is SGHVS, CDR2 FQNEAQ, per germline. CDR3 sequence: CASSSIAGVVGEQFF. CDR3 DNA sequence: TGTGCCAGCAGCTCCATAGCGGGAGTGGTAGGTGAGCAGTTCTTC.

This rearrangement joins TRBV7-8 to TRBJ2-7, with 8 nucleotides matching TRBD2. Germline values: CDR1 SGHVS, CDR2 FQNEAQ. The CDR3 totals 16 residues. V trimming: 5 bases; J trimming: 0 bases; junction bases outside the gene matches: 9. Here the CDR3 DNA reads TGTGCCAGCAGCCGACTTAGCGGGATTAGCTCCTACGAGCAGTACTTC. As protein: CASSRLSGISSYEQYF.

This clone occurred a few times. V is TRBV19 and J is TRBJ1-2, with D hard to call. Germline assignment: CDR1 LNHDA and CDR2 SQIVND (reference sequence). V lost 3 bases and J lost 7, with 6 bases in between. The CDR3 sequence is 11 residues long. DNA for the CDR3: TGTGCCAGTAGTATCCACGGTGGCTACACCTTC. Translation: CASSIHGGYTF.

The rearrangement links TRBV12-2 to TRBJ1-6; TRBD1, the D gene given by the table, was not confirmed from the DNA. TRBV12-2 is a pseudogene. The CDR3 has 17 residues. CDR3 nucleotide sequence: TGTGCAAGTCGCTTAGTTCTGTTGGGACAGCGGGTTCGGGCCCTCCACTTT. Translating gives CASRLVLLGQRVRALHF.

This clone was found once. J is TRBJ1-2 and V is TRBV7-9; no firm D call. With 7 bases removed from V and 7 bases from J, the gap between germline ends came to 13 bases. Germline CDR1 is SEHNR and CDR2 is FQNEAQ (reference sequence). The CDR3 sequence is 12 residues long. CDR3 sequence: CASTTRGGGYTF. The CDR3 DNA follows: TGTGCCAGCACGACTCGGGGTGGTGGCTACACCTTC.

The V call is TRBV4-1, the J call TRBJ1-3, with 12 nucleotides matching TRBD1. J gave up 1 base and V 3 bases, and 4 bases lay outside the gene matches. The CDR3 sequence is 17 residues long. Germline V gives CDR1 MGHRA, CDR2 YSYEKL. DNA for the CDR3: TGCGCCAGCAGCCACGAGGGACAGGGGGCTTCTGGAAACACCATATATTTT. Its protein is CASSHEGQGASGNTIYF.

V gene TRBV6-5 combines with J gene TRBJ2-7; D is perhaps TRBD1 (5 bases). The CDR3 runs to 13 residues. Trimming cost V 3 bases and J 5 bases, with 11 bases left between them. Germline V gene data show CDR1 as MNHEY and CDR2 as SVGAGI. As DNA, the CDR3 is TGTGCCAGCAGTTATAAGGGGCGTCACGAGCAGTACTTC. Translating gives CASSYKGRHEQYF.

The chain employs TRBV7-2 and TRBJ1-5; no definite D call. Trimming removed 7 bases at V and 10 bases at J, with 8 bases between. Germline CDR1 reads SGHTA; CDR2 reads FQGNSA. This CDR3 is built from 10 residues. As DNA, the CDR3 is TGTGCCAGCATATGCGGTCCCCAGCATTTT. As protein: CASICGPQHF.

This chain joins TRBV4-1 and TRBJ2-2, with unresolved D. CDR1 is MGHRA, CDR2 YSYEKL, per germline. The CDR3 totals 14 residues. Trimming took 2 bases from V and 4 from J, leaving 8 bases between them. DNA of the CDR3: TGCGCCAGCAGCCAATCCCAGGCCACCGGGGAGCTGTTTTTT. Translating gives CASSQSQATGELFF.

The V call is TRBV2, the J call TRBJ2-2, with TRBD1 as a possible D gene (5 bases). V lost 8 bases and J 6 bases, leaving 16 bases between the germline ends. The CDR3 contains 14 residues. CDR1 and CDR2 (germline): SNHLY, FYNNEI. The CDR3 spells CASVQRQLAGELFF. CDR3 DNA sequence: TGTGCCAGCGTCCAAAGACAGTTGGCCGGGGAGCTGTTTTTT.

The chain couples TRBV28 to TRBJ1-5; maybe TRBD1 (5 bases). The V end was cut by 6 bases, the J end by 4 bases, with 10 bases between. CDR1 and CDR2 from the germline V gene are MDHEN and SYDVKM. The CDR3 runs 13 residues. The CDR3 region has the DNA TGTGCCAGCAGGTTGACAGAGAATCAGCCCCAGCATTTT. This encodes CASRLTENQPQHF.

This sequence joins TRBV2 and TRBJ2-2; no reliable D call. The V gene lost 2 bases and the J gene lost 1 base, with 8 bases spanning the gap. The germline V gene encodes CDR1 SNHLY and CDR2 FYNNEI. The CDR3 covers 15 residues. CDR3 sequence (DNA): TGTGCCAGCAGTGAATCAAGACAGAACACCGGGGAGCTGTTTTTT. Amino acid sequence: CASSESRQNTGELFF.

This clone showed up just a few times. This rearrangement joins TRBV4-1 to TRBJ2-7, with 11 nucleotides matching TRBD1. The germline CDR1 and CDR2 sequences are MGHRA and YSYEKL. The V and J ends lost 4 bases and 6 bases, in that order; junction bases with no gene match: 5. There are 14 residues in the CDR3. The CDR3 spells CASSLGTGGGEQYF. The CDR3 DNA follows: TGCGCCAGCAGCCTCGGGACAGGGGGTGGCGAGCAGTACTTC.

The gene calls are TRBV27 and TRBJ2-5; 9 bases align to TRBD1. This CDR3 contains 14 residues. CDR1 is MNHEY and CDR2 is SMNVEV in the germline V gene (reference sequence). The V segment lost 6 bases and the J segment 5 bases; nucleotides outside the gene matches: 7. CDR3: CASSWTGVVETQYF. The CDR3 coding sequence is TGTGCCAGCAGCTGGACAGGGGTCGTGGAGACCCAGTACTTC.

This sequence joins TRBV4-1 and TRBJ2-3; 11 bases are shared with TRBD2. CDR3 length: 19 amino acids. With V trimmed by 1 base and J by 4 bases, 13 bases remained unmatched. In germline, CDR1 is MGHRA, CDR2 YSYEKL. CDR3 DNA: TGCGCCAGCAGCCAAGGTCCTAGCGGGGGGTCTGGTGCTTCAGATACGCAGTATTTT. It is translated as CASSQGPSGGSGASDTQYF.

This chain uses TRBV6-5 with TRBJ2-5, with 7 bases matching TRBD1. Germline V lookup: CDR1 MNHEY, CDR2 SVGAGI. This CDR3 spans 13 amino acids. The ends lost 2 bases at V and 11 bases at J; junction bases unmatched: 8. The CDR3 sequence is CASSYRDRKEQYF. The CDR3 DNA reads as TGTGCCAGCAGTTACCGGGACAGAAAAGAGCAGTACTTC.

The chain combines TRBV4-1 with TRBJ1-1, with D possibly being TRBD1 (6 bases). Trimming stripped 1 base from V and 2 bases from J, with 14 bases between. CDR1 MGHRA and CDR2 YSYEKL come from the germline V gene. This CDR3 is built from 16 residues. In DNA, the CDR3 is TGCGCCAGCAGCCAAGCAAGCAGGGGCTATAACACTGAAGCTTTCTTT. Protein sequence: CASSQASRGYNTEAFF.

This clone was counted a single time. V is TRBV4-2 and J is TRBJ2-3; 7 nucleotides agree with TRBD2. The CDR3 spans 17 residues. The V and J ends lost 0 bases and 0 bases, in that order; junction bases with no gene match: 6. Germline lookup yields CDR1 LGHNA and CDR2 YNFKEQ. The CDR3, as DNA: TGTGCCAGCAGCCAAGAAACGGGCGGGGGAAGCACAGATACGCAGTATTTT. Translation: CASSQETGGGSTDTQYF.

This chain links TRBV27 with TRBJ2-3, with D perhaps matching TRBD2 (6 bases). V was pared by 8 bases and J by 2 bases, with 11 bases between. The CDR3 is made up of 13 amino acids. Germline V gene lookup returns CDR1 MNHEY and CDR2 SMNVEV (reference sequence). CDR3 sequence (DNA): TGTGCCAGCCGGGCGCGGGACACAGATACGCAGTATTTT. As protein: CASRARDTDTQYF.

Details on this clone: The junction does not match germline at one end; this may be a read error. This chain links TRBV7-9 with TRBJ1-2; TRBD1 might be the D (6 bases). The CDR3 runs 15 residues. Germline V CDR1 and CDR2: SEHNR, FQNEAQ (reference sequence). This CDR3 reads CSSSPTGFPASGYTF. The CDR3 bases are TGTTCCAGCAGCCCTACAGGGTTTCCGGCAAGTGGCTACACCTTC. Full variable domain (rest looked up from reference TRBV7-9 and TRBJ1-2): DTGVSQNPRHKITKRGQNVTFRCDPISEHNRLYWYRQTLGQGPEFLTYFQNEAQLEKSRLLSDRFSAERPKGSFSTLEIQRTEQGDSAMYLCSSSPTGFPASGYTFGSGTRLTVV.

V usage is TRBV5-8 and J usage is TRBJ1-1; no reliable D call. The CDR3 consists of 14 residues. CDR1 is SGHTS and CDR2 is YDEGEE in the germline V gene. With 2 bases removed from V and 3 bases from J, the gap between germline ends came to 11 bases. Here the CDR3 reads CASSLPGAHTEAFF. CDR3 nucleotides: TGTGCCAGCAGCTTACCGGGAGCACACACTGAAGCTTTCTTT.

The CDR3 spells CASSPGTGAYEQYF. CDR3 DNA: TGCGCCAGCAGCCCCGGGACAGGGGCCTACGAGCAGTACTTC. The chain recombines TRBV5-1 with TRBJ2-7, with 10 nucleotides matching TRBD1. Germline V gene data show CDR1 as SGHRS and CDR2 as YFSETQ. The CDR3 sequence is 14 residues long. The V segment lost 4 bases and the J segment 2 bases; nucleotides outside the gene matches: 3.

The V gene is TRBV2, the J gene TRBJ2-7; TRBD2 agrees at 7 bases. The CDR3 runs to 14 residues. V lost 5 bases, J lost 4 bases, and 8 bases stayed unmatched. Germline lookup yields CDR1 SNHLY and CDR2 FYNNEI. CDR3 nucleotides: TGTGCCAGCAGTCAGCGGGATGGGGTTTACGAGCAGTACTTC. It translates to CASSQRDGVYEQYF.

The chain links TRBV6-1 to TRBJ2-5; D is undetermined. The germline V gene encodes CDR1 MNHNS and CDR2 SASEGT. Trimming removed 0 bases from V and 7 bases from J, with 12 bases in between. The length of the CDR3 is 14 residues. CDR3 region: CASSEARTAWTQYF. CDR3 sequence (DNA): TGTGCCAGCAGTGAAGCCCGAACAGCCTGGACCCAGTACTTC.

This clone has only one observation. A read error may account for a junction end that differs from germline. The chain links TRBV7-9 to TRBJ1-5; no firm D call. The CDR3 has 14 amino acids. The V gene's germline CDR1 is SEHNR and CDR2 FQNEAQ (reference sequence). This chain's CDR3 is CSSSSRQSNQPQHF. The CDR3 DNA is TGTTCCAGCAGCTCGAGACAAAGCAATCAGCCCCAGCATTTT.

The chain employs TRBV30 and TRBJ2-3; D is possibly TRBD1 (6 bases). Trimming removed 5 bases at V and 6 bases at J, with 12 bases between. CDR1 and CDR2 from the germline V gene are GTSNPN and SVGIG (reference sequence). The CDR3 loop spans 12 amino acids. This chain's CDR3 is CAWRQVGDTQYF. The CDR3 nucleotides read TGTGCCTGGCGACAGGTTGGGGATACGCAGTATTTT.

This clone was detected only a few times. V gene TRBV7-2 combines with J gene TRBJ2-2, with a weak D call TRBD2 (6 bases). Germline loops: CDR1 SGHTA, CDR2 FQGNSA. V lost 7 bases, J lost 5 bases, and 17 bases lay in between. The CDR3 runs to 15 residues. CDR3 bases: TGTGCCAGCACCGCGGCGGGTAGCGGAACCGGGGAGCTGTTTTTT. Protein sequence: CASTAAGSGTGELFF.

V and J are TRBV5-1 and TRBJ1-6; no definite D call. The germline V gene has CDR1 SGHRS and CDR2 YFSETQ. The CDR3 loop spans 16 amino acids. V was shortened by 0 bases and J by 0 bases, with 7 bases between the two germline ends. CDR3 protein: CASSLASSSYNSPLHF. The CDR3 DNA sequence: TGCGCCAGCAGCTTGGCCTCGAGCTCCTATAATTCACCCCTCCACTTT. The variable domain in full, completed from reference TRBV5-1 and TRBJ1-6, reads KAGVTQTPRYLIKTRGQQVTLSCSPISGHRSVSWYQQTPGQGLQFLFEYFSETQRNKGNFPGRFSGRQFSNSRSEMNVSTLELGDSALYLCASSLASSSYNSPLHFGNGTRLTVT.